The T cell receptor (beta chain) under discussion was sequenced for a study of Ad26.COV2.S vaccination and SARS-CoV-2 variants. Clones were read by immunoSEQ multiplex PCR, and TCRdb kept only the in-frame ones, dropping some. The sample has about 480,000 clones, around 88% seen once. The V end was cut by 0 bases, the J end by 2 bases, with 7 bases between. CDR1 and CDR2 (germline): MNHNY, SVGAGI (reference sequence). The CDR3 length is 14 residues. Treatment indicated: 15 to 20 received Ad26.COV2.S at low or high dose, single or two shots; 5 received placebo; per-sample allocation not given. The study sampled participants on day 63 after the first vaccine or placebo injection. The study used a vaccine consisting of an Ad26 vector that expressed Wuhan-strain SARS-CoV-2 spike. Study-wide results and limits: Similar non-spike TCR breadth was seen in vaccine and placebo recipients.

As regards this clone: What it binds is unknown.

This chain uses TRBV6-6 with TRBJ1-2, with D uncertain. Specimen: peripheral blood, collected in a trial of Ad26.COV2.S vaccine versus placebo. The source is a person aged 18-60 years who received the Ad26.COV2.S COVID-19 vaccine or a placebo. The CDR3, as DNA: TGTGCCAGCAGTTACTCGATACAAAACTATGGCTACACCTTC. Translation: CASSYSIQNYGYTF.